These T cell receptor beta chains were read from a single sample in a study of shared clonotypes between healthy human individuals. Clones were read by immunoSEQ multiplex PCR, and TCRdb kept only the in-frame ones, dropping some. The sample carries 950,000 to 1,300,000 clones, about 77% recorded once. The sequenced material came from memory CD4+ T cells sorted from blood. Every receptor here comes from a man in his late teens or twenties in good health. The CDR3 runs from the conserved cysteine through the conserved F or W. The D gene is left open where the match is weak. Size is stated for part of the rows, as once, few or many counts, or as a class when the clone is expanded.

clone size	D gene	V gene	J gene	CDR3 protein	CDR3 DNA
-	-	TRBV6-1	TRBJ1-5	CASSDSQNQPQHF	TGTGCCAGCAGTGACAGCCAAAATCAGCCCCAGCATTTT
-	-	TRBV18	TRBJ1-6	CASSQSKDSPLHF	TGTGCCAGCTCCCAAAGCAAGGATTCACCCCTCCACTTT
-	-	TRBV6-1	TRBJ2-7	CASSVGGAGRLYREQYF	TGTGCCAGCAGTGTGGGGGGTGCAGGGCGACTATACAGGGAGCAGTACTTC
-	TRBD1	TRBV30	TRBJ2-3	CASDRGLKEDTQYF	TGTGCCTCGGACAGGGGGCTGAAAGAAGATACGCAGTATTTT
few	TRBD2	TRBV18	TRBJ2-1	CASSPLAGGFYNEQFF	TGTGCCAGCTCACCACTAGCGGGAGGTTTCTACAATGAGCAGTTCTTC
many	TRBD1	TRBV5-8	TRBJ2-3	CASSLGQGAFGTDTQYF	TGTGCCAGCAGCTTGGGACAGGGGGCTTTCGGGACAGATACGCAGTATTTT
once	TRBD1	TRBV7-9	TRBJ1-5	CASSAGQVSNQPQHF	TGTGCCAGCAGCGCCGGACAGGTTAGCAATCAGCCCCAGCATTTT
once	-	TRBV5-5	TRBJ1-1	CASSLGLSNTEAFF	TGTGCCAGCAGCTTGGGGCTGTCGAACACTGAAGCTTTCTTT
-	TRBD1	TRBV6-5	TRBJ1-1	CASIPGGAGTEAFF	TGTGCCAGCATACCAGGGGGAGCGGGCACTGAAGCTTTCTTT
-	-	TRBV6-1	TRBJ2-1	CASRTLLGSYNEQFF	TGTGCCAGCAGAACCCTTCTTGGGTCCTACAATGAGCAGTTCTTC
-	-	TRBV11-2	TRBJ2-3	CASSLSQAKGTDTQYF	TGTGCCAGCAGCTTATCACAGGCGAAAGGCACAGATACGCAGTATTTT
-	-	TRBV6-6	TRBJ2-7	CASSQRGVEQYF	TGTGCCAGCAGCCAACGTGGGGTCGAGCAGTACTTC
-	TRBD2	TRBV10-1	TRBJ2-7	CASSEGGAGSYEQYF	TGCGCCAGCAGTGAGGGGGGAGCGGGATCCTACGAGCAGTACTTC
-	TRBD2	TRBV4-2	TRBJ2-3	CASRQGLASTDTQYF	TGTGCCAGCAGACAAGGACTAGCAAGCACAGATACGCAGTATTTT
-	TRBD1	TRBV10-1	TRBJ2-7	CASSTGTGGYEQYF	TGCGCCAGCAGTACCGGGACAGGGGGCTACGAGCAGTACTTC
-	-	TRBV6-5	TRBJ1-3	CASSWGEGGNTIYF	TGTGCCAGCAGTTGGGGGGAAGGAGGAAACACCATATATTTT
-	-	TRBV19	TRBJ2-7	CASRPNSAGTLGEQYF	TGTGCCAGTAGGCCCAATTCGGCGGGGACTTTAGGCGAGCAGTACTTC
-	-	TRBV5-1	TRBJ2-6	CASSLNGAGANVLTF	TGCGCCAGCAGCTTGAACGGGGCTGGGGCCAACGTCCTGACTTTC
-	TRBD1	TRBV6-1	TRBJ2-7	CASSDRGRSSYEQYF	TGTGCCAGCAGCGACAGGGGGCGCAGCTCCTACGAGCAGTACTTC
-	TRBD2	TRBV2	TRBJ2-7	CASSRDYNYEQYF	TGTGCCAGCAGCCGGGACTACAACTACGAGCAGTACTTC
few	-	TRBV4-1	TRBJ1-4	CASSPNPATNEKLFF	TGCGCCAGCAGCCCTAACCCCGCAACTAATGAAAAACTGTTTTTT
-	-	TRBV5-6	TRBJ1-4	CASTPRGGRAVTNEKLFF	TGTGCCAGCACCCCCCGCGGGGGGCGGGCGGTAACTAATGAAAAACTGTTTTTT
-	-	TRBV7-8	TRBJ2-7	CASSLTLDRTYYEQYF	TGTGCCAGCAGCCTTACCCTCGACAGGACCTACTACGAGCAGTACTTC
-	-	TRBV5-1	TRBJ1-1	CASSFRGPEGTEAFF	TGCGCCAGCAGCTTTCGCGGGCCAGAAGGAACTGAAGCTTTCTTT
-	TRBD1	TRBV5-4	TRBJ2-3	CASSLATGGFSTDTQYF	TGTGCCAGCAGCTTGGCGACAGGGGGGTTTAGCACAGATACGCAGTATTTT
-	-	TRBV5-5	TRBJ2-7	CASSLSGWNDGRLVTYEQYF	TGTGCCAGCAGCTTAAGCGGCTGGAACGATGGCAGGCTCGTAACCTACGAGCAGTACTTC
-	TRBD1	TRBV6-1	TRBJ1-2	CASSEGTGWFGYTF	TGTGCCAGCAGTGAAGGGACAGGGTGGTTTGGCTACACCTTC
-	TRBD1	TRBV5-4	TRBJ2-2	CASSLGQGITGELFF	TGTGCCAGCAGCTTGGGACAGGGGATCACCGGGGAGCTGTTTTTT
-	TRBD1	TRBV10-3	TRBJ1-3	CAISPTGSGNTIYF	TGTGCCATCAGTCCGACAGGGTCTGGAAACACCATATATTTT
-	-	TRBV7-2	TRBJ1-1	CASSLGRGERAFF	TGTGCCAGCAGCTTAGGCCGTGGAGAGCGGGCTTTCTTT
-	-	TRBV5-4	TRBJ1-4	CASSSQGVEEKLFF	TGTGCCAGCAGCTCCCAGGGAGTGGAGGAAAAACTGTTTTTT
-	TRBD1	TRBV5-4	TRBJ1-2	CASSSPGQGAYGYTF	TGTGCCAGCAGCTCACCGGGACAGGGTGCCTATGGCTACACCTTC
-	-	TRBV5-5	TRBJ2-7	CASSLTDGAYEQYF	TGTGCCAGCAGCTTGACAGATGGGGCCTACGAGCAGTACTTC
once	-	TRBV4-1	TRBJ1-2	CASSPGGGPAGNYGYTF	TGCGCCAGCAGCCCAGGCGGTGGACCGGCAGGGAACTATGGCTACACCTTC
-	-	TRBV5-1	TRBJ2-7	CASSLVSSYEQYF	TGCGCCAGCAGCTTGGTCAGCTCCTACGAGCAGTACTTC
-	TRBD1	TRBV7-2	TRBJ1-1	CASSHREGASTEAFF	TGTGCCAGCAGCCACCGGGAGGGGGCAAGCACTGAAGCTTTCTTT